This T cell receptor (beta chain) was documented in a study of cytomegalovirus exposure and HLA in healthy donors. Turning to the study itself: Previous work identified roughly 120 million unique TCR beta sequences from around 180 million T cells.

General observations from the study: TCR association rates varied by HLA locus in a later analysis, with DRB1 highest and HLA-C lowest. A link between a missense DCLRE1C variant and TCR beta V- and J-gene trimming emerged from a later analysis. The authors excluded some V segments, including TRBV6-2 and TRBV6-3, as indistinguishable.

Use of 60 Vbeta and 13 Jbeta primers characterized the PCR. The method was immunoSEQ multiplex PCR; TCRdb's version includes in-frame clones alone and lacks a portion of them. Found here are roughly 190,000 clones, about 80% of them singletons; the top ten hold about 1%. This clone turned up a few times. The antigen remains unidentified. CDR1 LNHNV and CDR2 YYDKDF come from the germline V gene (reference sequence). Deletions cut 0 bases from V and 8 bases from J, with 7 bases between. The CDR3 consists of 12 residues. Sequenced material: PBMCs. The chain couples TRBV15 to TRBJ1-1; D unresolved. The source is a woman aged 40 to 50 in good health and CMV-seronegative. DNA of the CDR3: TGTGCCACCAGCAGAGATATACAGGAAGCTTTCTTT. Its translation: CATSRDIQEAFF.